The 2 T cell receptor beta chains listed next were all sequenced from one sample in a study of shared clonotypes between healthy human individuals (dated by TCRdb to about 2020). The library came from the immunoSEQ multiplex PCR assay. TCRdb mirrors the immuneACCESS table, restricted to in-frame sequences. Some clones are absent from its copies; in checked studies, under half trace to an unresolved V gene, and the reason for the others is unknown. This sample is represented by around 2.1 million clones; approximately 94% of them were singletons. In total, the top ten clones hold about 1.5% of the sample. CD8 naive samples were obtained by positive selection for CCR7 among CD45RO-negative cells, yielding a CD45RA+CCR7+ population from which TemRA cells were excluded. What was sequenced was naive CD8+ T cells from PBMCs. This specimen's cell subset or site label, interpreted: CD45RA+CCR7+. The receptors originated from a man between 18 and 29 years old in good health. Some clones in this sample may be carry-over from other donors' samples.

This chain links TRBV5-4 with TRBJ2-7; D unclear. CDR1 and CDR2 (germline): SGHNT, YYREEE (reference sequence). The CDR3 runs 15 residues. V was trimmed by 0 bases and J by 3 bases, leaving 13 bases between them. CDR3 bases: TGTGCCAGCAGCTTGGATTCTCGGCCGATCTACGAGCAGTACTTC. This encodes CASSLDSRPIYEQYF.

In DNA form, the CDR3 reads TGTGCCAGCAGCCTGCGCGGGGACACCATATATTTT. Protein product: CASSLRGDTIYF. This sequence joins TRBV7-2 and TRBJ1-3; D is unresolved. The CDR3 is 12 amino acids. Germline V CDR1 and CDR2: SGHTA, FQGNSA. V lost 5 bases to trimming and J lost 8 bases, with 10 bases between them.